The T cell receptor (beta chain) described here comes from a study of identifying expanded T cells in peripheral blood. Generated by immunoSEQ multiplex PCR, the TCRdb table keeps only in-frame clones and is missing some. Counted here are approximately 90,000 clones, approximately 84% occurring once; the ten biggest clones make up 4% to 5.5%. Trimming removed 0 bases at V and 8 bases at J, with 17 bases between. CDR3 length: 15 residues. Looked up from germline, CDR1 is SGDLS and CDR2 is YYNGEE. The genes are TRBV9 and TRBJ1-1, with D possibly matching TRBD1 (5 bases). This receptor was taken from a person aged 18 to 75 in good health. Material for sequencing was blood. CDR3 nucleotide sequence: TGTGCCAGCAGCGTAGCTGTGGGAGGGGCCTCCGAAGCTTTCTTT. Protein product: CASSVAVGGASEAFF.